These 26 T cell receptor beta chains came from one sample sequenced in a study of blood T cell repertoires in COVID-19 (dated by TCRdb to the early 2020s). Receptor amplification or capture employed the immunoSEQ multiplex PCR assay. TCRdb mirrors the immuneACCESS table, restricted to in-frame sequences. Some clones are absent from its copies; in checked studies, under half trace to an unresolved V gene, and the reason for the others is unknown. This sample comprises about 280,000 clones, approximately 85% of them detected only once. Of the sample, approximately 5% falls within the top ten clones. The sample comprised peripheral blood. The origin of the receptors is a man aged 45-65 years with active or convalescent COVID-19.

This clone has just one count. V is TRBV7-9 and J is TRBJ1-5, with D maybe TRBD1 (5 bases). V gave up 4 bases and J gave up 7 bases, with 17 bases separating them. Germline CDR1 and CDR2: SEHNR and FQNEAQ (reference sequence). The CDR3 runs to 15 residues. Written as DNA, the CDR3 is TGTGCCAGCAGCTCCACCAGCGGAGGGGAGCAGCCCCAGCATTTT. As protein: CASSSTSGGEQPQHF.

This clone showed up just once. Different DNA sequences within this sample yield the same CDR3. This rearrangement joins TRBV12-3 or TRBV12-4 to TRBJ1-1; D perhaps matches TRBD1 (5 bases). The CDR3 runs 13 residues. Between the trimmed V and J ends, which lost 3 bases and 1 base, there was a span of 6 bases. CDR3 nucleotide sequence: TGTGCCAGCAGTTTTAGGGGGAACACTGAAGCTTTCTTT. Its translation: CASSFRGNTEAFF.

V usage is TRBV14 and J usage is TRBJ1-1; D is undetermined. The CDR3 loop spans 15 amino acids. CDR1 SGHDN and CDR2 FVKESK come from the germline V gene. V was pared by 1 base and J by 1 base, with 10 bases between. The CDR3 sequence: CASSQVRLENTEAFF. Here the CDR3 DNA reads TGTGCCAGCAGCCAAGTTCGACTGGAGAACACTGAAGCTTTCTTT.

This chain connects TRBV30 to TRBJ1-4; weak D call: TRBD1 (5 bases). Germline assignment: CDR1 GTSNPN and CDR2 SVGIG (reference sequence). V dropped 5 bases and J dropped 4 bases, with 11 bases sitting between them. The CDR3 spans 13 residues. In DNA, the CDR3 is TGTGCCTGGTCGACAGACTTTAATGAAAAACTGTTTTTT. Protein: CAWSTDFNEKLFF.

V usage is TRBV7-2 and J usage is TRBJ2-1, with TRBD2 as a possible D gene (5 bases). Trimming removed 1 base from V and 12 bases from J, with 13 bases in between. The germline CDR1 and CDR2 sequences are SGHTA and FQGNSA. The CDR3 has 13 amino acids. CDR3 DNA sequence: TGTGCCAGCAGCTTAGGAGGTAGCGCCGGGCAGTTCTTC. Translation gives CASSLGGSAGQFF.

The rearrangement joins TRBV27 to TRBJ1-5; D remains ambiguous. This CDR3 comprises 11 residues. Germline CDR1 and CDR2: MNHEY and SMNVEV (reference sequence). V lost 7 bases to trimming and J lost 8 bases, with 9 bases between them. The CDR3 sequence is CASTGFKPQHF. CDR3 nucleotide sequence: TGTGCCAGCACCGGGTTCAAGCCCCAGCATTTT.

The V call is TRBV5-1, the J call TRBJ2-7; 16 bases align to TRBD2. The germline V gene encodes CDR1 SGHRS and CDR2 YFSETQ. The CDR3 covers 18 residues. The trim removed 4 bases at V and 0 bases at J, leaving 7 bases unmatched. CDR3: CASSTGTSGRVPSYEQYF. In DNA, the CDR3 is TGCGCCAGCAGCACCGGGACTAGCGGGAGGGTCCCCTCCTACGAGCAGTACTTC.

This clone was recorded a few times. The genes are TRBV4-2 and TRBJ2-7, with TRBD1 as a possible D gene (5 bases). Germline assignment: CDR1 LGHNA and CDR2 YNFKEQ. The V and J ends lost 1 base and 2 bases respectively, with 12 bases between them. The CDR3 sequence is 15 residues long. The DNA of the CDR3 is TGTGCCAGCAGCCAAGCGGTGGGGCTAGCCTACGAGCAGTACTTC. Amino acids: CASSQAVGLAYEQYF.

The CDR3 DNA reads as TGTGCCAGCAGTTCCGCAGGGGCCGGGAACACTGAAGCTTTCTTT. This codes for CASSSAGAGNTEAFF. This chain links TRBV6-5 with TRBJ1-1; perhaps TRBD1 as D (6 bases). Germline CDR1 reads MNHEY; CDR2 reads SVGAGI. V was shortened by 4 bases and J by 1 base, with 13 bases between the two germline ends. This CDR3 is 15 amino acids long.

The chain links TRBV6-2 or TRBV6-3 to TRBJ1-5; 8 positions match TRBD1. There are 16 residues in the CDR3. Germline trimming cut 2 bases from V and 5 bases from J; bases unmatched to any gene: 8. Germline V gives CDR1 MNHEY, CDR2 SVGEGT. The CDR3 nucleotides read TGTGCCAGCAGTTACAAACCCAGGGGGCGCGATCAGCCCCAGCATTTT. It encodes CASSYKPRGRDQPQHF.

CDR3 amino acids: CATTSLAGGGTQYF. In DNA form, the CDR3 reads TGTGCCACTACGTCACTAGCGGGAGGTGGTACCCAGTACTTC. The chain employs TRBV27 and TRBJ2-5; 12 positions agree with TRBD2. After removal of 10 bases from V and 8 bases from J, the junction contained 11 bases not matched to a gene. The germline gives CDR1 MNHEY, CDR2 SMNVEV (reference sequence). The CDR3 is 14 amino acids.

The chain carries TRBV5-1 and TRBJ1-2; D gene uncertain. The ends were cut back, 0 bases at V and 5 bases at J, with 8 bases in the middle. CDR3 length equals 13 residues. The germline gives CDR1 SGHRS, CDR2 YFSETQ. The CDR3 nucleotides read TGCGCCAGCAGCTTGGAGGGCGGGTATGGCTACACCTTC. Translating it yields CASSLEGGYGYTF.

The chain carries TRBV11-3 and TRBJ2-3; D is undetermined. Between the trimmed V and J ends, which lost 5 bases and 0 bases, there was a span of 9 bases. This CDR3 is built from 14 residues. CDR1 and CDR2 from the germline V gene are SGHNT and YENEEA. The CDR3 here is CASSTTSSTDTQYF. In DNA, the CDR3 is TGTGCCAGCAGCACAACCTCTAGCACAGATACGCAGTATTTT. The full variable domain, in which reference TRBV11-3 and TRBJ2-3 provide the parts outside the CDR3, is EAGVVQSPRYKIIEKKQPVAFWCNPISGHNTLYWYLQNLGQGPELLIRYENEEAVDDSQLPKDRFSAERLKGVDSTLKIQPAELGDSAVYLCASSTTSSTDTQYFGPGTRLTVL.

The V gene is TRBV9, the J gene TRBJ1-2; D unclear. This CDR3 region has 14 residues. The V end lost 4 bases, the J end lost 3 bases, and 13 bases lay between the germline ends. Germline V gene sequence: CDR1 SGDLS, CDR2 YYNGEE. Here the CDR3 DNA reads TGTGCCAGCAGCTCCGGGCCCGGGGACTATGGCTACACCTTC. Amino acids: CASSSGPGDYGYTF. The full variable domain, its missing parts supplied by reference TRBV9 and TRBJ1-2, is DSGVTQTPKHLITATGQRVTLRCSPRSGDLSVYWYQQSLDQGLQFLIQYYNGEERAKGNILERFSAQQFPDLHSELNLSSLELGDSALYFCASSSGPGDYGYTFGSGTRLTVV.

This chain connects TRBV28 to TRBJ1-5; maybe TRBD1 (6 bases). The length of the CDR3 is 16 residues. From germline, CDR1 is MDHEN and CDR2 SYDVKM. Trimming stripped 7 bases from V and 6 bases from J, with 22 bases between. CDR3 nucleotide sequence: TGTGCCAGCACTTACGGGGGCGGGGGACGTGGTCAGCCCCAGCATTTT. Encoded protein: CASTYGGGGRGQPQHF. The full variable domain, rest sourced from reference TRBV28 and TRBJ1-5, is DVKVTQSSRYLVKRTGEKVFLECVQDMDHENMFWYRQDPGLGLRLIYFSYDVKMKEKGDIPEGYSVSREKKERFSLILESASTNQTSMYLCASTYGGGGRGQPQHFGDGTRLSIL.

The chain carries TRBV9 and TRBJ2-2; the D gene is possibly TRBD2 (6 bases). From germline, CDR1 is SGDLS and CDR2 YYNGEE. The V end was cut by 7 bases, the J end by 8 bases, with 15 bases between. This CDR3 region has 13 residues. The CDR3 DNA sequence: TGTGCCAGCGGGATCGGGGGTCAGGGGGAGCTGTTTTTT. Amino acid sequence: CASGIGGQGELFF. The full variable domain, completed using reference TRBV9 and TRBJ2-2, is DSGVTQTPKHLITATGQRVTLRCSPRSGDLSVYWYQQSLDQGLQFLIQYYNGEERAKGNILERFSAQQFPDLHSELNLSSLELGDSALYFCASGIGGQGELFFGEGSRLTVL.

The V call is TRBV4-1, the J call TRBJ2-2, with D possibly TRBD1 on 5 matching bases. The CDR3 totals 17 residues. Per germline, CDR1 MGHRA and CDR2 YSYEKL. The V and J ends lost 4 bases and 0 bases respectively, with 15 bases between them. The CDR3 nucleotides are TGCGCCAGCAGCCCGACCCTGACAGTTGCGAACACCGGGGAGCTGTTTTTT. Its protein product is CASSPTLTVANTGELFF.

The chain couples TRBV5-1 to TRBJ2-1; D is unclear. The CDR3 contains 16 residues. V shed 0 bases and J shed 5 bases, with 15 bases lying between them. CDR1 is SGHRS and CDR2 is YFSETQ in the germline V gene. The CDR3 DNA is TGCGCCAGCAGCTTGGGAGCGCAGCTAGTAAACAATGAGCAGTTCTTC. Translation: CASSLGAQLVNNEQFF. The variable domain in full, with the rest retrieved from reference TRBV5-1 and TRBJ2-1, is KAGVTQTPRYLIKTRGQQVTLSCSPISGHRSVSWYQQTPGQGLQFLFEYFSETQRNKGNFPGRFSGRQFSNSRSEMNVSTLELGDSALYLCASSLGAQLVNNEQFFGPGTRLTVL.

The CDR3 loop is CASSTGFGYGYTF. In DNA, the CDR3 is TGTGCCAGCAGTACCGGGTTCGGATATGGCTACACCTTC. V is TRBV6-5 and J is TRBJ1-2; D is unclear. The germline CDR1 and CDR2 sequences are MNHEY and SVGAGI. The CDR3 contains 13 residues. Trimming took off 5 bases at V and 5 bases at J, with 12 bases between the two ends.

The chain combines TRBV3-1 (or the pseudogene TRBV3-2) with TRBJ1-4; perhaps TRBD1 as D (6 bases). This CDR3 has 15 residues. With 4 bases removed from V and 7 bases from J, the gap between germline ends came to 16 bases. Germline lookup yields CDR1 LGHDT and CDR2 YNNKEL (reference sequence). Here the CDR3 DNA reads TGTGCCAGCAGCCCTCCGGGGGGGGGCAGTGAAAAACTGTTTTTT. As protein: CASSPPGGGSEKLFF.

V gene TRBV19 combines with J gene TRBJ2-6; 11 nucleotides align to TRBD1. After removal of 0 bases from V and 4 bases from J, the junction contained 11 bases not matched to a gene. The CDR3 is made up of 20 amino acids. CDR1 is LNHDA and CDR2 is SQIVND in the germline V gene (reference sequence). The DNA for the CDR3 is TGTGCCAGTAGTATAGATTTGTGGGACAGGGGGGTTATAGGGGCCAACGTCCTGACTTTC. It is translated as CASSIDLWDRGVIGANVLTF.

CDR3 sequence: CASSQGDINYGYTF. The CDR3 DNA reads TGTGCCAGCAGCCAAGGGGACATTAACTATGGCTACACCTTC. This chain connects TRBV4-2 to TRBJ1-2, with D possibly being TRBD1 (6 bases). Germline loops: CDR1 LGHNA, CDR2 YNFKEQ. Trimming shortened V by 1 base and J by 1 base, and 7 bases separated the two germline ends. The CDR3 loop spans 14 amino acids.

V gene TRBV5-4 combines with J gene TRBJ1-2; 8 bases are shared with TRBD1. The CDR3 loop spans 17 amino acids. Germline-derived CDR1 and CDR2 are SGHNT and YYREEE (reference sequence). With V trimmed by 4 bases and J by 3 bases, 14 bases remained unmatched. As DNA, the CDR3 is TGTGCCAGCAGCAAGAGGAGGACAGGGCCTCTTGACTATGGCTACACCTTC. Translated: CASSKRRTGPLDYGYTF.

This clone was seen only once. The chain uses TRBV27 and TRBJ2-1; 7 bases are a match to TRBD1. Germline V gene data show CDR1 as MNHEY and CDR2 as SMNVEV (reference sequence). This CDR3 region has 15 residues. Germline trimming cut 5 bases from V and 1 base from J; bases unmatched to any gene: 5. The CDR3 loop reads CASSRQGNSYNEQFF. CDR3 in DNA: TGTGCCAGCAGTCGACAGGGAAATTCCTACAATGAGCAGTTCTTC.

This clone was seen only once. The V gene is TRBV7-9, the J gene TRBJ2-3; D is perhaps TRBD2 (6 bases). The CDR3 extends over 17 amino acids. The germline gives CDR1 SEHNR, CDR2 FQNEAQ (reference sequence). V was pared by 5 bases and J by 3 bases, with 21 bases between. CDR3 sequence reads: CASSLRTMSGSTDTQYF. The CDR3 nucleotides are TGTGCCAGCAGCCTTAGGACTATGAGTGGGTCTACAGATACGCAGTATTTT.

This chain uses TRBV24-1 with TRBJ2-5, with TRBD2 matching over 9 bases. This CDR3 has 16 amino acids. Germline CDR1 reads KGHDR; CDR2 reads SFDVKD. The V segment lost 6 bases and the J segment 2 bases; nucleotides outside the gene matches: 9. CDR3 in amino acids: CATSRGGTSRQETQYF. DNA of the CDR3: TGTGCCACCAGTCGAGGAGGGACTAGCAGGCAAGAGACCCAGTACTTC.